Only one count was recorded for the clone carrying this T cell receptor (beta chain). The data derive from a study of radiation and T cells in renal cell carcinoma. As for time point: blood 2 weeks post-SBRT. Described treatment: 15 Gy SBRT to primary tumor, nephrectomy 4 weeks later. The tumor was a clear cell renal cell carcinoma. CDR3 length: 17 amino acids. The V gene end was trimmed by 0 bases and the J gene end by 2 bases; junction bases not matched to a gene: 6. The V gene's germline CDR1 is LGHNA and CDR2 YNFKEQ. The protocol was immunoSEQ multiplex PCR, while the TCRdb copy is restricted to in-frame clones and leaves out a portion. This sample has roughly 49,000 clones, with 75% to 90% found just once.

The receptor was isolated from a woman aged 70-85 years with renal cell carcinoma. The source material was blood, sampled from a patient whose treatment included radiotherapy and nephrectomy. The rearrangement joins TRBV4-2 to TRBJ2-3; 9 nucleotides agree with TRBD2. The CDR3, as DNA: TGTGCCAGCAGCCAAGATGGGCTAGCGGGGCCCACAGATACGCAGTATTTT. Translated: CASSQDGLAGPTDTQYF.